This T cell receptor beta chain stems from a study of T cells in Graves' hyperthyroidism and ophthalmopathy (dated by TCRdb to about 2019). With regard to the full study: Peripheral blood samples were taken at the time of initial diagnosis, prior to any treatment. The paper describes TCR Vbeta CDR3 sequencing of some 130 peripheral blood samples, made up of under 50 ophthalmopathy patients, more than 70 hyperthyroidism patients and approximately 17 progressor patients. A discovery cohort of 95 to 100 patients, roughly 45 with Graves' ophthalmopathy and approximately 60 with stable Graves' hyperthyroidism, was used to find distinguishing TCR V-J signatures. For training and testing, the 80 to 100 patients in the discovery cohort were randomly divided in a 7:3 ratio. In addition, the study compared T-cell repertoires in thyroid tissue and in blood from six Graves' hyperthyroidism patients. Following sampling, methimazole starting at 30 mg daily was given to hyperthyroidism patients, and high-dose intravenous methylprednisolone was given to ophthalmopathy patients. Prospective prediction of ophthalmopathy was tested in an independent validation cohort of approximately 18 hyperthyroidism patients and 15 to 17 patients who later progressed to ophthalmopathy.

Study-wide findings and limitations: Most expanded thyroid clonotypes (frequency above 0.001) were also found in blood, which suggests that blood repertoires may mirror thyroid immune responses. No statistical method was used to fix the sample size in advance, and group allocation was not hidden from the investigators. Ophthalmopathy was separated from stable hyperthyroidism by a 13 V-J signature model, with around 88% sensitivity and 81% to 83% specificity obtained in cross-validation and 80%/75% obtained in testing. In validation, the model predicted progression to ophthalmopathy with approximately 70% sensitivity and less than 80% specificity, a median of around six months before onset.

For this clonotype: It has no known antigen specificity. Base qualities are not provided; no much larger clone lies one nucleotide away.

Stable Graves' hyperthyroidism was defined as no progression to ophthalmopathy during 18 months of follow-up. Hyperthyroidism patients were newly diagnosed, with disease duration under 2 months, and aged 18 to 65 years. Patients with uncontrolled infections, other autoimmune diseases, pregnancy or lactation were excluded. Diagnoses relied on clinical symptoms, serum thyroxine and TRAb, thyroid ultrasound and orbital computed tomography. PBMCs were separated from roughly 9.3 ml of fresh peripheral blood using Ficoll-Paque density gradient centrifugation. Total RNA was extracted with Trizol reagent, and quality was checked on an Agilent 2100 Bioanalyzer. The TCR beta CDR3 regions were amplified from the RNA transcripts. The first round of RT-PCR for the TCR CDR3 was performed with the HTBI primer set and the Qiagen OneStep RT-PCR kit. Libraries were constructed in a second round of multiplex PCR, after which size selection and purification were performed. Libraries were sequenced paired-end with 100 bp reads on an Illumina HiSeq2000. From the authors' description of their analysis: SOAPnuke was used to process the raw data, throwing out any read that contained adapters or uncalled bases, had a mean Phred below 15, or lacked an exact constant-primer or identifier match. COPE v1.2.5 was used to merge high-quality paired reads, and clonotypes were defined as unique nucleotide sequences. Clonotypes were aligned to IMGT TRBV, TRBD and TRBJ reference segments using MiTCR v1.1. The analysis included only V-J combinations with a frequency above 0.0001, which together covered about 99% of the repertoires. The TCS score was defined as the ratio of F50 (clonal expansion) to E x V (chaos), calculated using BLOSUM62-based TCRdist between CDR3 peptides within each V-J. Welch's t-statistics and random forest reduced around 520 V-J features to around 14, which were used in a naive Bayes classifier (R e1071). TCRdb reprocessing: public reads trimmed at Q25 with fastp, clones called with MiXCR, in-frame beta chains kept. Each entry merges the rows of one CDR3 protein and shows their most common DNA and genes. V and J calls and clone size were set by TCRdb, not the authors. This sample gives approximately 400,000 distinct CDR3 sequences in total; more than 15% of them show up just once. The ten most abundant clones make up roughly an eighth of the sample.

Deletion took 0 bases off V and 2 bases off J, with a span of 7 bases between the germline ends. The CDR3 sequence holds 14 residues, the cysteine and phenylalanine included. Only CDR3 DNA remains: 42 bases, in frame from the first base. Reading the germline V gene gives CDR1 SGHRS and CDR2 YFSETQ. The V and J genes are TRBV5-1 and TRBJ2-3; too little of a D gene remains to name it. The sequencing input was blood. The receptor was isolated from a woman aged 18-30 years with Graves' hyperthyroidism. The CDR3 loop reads CASSLEPNTDTQYF. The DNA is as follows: TGCGCCAGCAGCTTGGAACCCAACACAGATACGCAGTATTTT.